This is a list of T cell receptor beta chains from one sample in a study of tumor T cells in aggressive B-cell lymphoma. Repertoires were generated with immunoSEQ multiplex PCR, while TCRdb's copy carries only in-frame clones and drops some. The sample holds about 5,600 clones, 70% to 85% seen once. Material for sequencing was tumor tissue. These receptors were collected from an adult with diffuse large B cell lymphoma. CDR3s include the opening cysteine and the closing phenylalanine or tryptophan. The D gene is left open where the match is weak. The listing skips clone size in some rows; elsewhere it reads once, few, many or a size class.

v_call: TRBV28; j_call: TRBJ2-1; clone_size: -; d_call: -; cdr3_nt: TGTGCCAGCAGTTTAGAGATGCGGAATGAGCAGTTCTTC; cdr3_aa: CASSLEMRNEQFF
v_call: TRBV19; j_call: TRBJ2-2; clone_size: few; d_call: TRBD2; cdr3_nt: TGTGCCAGTAGTCTGGGACTAGCGGGAGTAGTCGGGGAGCTGTTTTTT; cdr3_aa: CASSLGLAGVVGELFF
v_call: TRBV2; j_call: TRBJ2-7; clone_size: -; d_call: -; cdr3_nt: TGTGCCAGCAGAAAAGGGGCCTACGAGCAGTACTTC; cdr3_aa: CASRKGAYEQYF
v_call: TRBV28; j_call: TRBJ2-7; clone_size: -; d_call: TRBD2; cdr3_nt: TGTGCCAGCAGTCTAGGCTCAGGGAGGGGCGAGCAGTACTTC; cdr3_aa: CASSLGSGRGEQYF
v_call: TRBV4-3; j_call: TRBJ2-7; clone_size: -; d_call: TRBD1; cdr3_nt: TGCGCCAGCAGCTTGGACAGGACCTACGAGCAGTACTTC; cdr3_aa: CASSLDRTYEQYF
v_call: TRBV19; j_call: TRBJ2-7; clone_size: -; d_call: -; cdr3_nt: TGTGCCAGTAGTATAGATCCCGCGGGAAGGGAGCAGTATTTC; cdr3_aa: CASSIDPAGREQYF
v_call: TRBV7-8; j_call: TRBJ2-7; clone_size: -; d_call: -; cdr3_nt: TGTGCCAGCAGCTTAGGCGGGGTAGTGAGCGAGCAGTACTTC; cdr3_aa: CASSLGGVVSEQYF
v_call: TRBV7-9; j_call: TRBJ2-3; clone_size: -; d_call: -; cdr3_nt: TGTGCCAGCAGCTTAGGAGCCCCAACGGGGCAGTATTTT; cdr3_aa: CASSLGAPTGQYF
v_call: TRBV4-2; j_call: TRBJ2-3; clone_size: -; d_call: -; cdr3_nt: TGTGCCAGCAGCCAAGCATTCGATACGCAGTATTTT; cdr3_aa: CASSQAFDTQYF
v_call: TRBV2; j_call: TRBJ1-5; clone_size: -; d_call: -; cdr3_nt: TGTGCCAGCAGTGACGGGAGGGCAGGCAATCAGCCCCAGCATTTT; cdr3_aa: CASSDGRAGNQPQHF
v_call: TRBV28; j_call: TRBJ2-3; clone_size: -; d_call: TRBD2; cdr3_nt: TGTGCCAGCAGGCCTCAGCCGGGACTAGCGGGACCTGCCCGGGGGACGCAGTATTTT; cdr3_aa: CASRPQPGLAGPARGTQYF
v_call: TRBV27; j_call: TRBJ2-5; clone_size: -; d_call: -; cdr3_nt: TGTGCCAGCCGCAGCGGCAAGCGGGACCAAGAGACCCAGTACTTC; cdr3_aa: CASRSGKRDQETQYF
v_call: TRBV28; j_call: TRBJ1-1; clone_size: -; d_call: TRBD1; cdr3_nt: TGTGCCAGCAGCCCGCTCCGCAGGGGGAGCGCTGAAGCTTTCTTT; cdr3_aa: CASSPLRRGSAEAFF
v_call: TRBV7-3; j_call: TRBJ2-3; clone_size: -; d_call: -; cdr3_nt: TGTGCCAGCAGCTTGGTCGGGGGTAGCACAGATACGCAGTATTTT; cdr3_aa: CASSLVGGSTDTQYF
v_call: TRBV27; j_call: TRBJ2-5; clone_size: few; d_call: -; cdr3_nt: TGTGCCAGCAGAAGTTTGAGGGTGGGGCAAGAGACCCAGTACTTC; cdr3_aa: CASRSLRVGQETQYF
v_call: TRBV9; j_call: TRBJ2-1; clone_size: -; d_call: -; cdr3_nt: TGTGCCAGCAGCGGTCTAGGTGGAGGGCTAAATGAGCAGTTCTTC; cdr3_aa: CASSGLGGGLNEQFF
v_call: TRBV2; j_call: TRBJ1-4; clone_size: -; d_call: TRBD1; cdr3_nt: TGTGCCAGCAGCTCCGGGACAGGGGTGGAAAAACTGTTTTTT; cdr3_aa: CASSSGTGVEKLFF
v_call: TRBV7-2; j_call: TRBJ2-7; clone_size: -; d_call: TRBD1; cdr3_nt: TGTGCCAGCGCTGGGTGGGACAGGGAGATTGAGAAGCAGTACTTC; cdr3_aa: CASAGWDREIEKQYF
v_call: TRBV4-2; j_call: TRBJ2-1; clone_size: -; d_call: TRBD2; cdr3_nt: TGTGCCAGCAGCCAAGAACCCGCTAGCGGGTACAATGAGCAGTTCTTC; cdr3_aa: CASSQEPASGYNEQFF
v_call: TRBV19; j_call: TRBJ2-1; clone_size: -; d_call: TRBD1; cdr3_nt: TGTGCCAGTAGTGCCCCCCGACAGGGTAGGAATGAGCAGTTCTTC; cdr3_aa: CASSAPRQGRNEQFF
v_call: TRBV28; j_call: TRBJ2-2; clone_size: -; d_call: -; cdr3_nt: TGTGCCAGCAGTTTCTCTGAGAGGATGGGCGGGGAGCTGTTTTTT; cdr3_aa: CASSFSERMGGELFF
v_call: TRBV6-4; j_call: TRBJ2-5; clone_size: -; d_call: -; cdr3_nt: TGTGCCACCTCTTCGGACAGCCATGGGACCCAGTACTTC; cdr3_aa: CATSSDSHGTQYF
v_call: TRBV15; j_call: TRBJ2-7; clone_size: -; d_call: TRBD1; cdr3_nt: TGTGCCACCAGCGGGGACAGGGGCCCCTACGAGCAGTACTTC; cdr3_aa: CATSGDRGPYEQYF
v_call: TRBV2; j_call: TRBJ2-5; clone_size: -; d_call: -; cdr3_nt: TGTGCCAGCAGTGTAAGGCTTAGCACCTCGGAGACCCAGTACTTC; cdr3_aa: CASSVRLSTSETQYF
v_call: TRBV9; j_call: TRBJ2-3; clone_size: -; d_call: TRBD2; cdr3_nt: TGTGCCAGCAGCGTAGTGCTCGCGGGAGGCCGCACAGATACGCAGTATTTT; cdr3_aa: CASSVVLAGGRTDTQYF
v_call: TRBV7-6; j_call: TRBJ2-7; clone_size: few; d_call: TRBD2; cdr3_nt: TGTGCCAGCAACAGGGGGGGACTAGCGGGAGAATTCTACTTC; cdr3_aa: CASNRGGLAGEFYF
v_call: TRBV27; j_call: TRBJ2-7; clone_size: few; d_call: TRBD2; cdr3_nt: TGTGCCAGCAGTTTACTCTGGGTAGCGGGAGCCTACGAGCAGTACTTC; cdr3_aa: CASSLLWVAGAYEQYF
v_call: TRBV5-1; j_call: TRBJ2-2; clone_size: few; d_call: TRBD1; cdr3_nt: TGCGCCAGCAGCTTCGAAGGGGGCTTGGCCGGGGAGCTGTTTTTT; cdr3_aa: CASSFEGGLAGELFF
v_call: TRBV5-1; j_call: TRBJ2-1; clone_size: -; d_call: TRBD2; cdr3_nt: TGCGCCAGCAGTTTAAACATAGCGGGAGGGCCAGGAGAGCAGTTCTTC; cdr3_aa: CASSLNIAGGPGEQFF
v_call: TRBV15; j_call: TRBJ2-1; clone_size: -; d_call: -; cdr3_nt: TGTGCCACCAGCAGAGGGGGGAGTGTGGGGGCCCTCCACAATGAGCAGTTCTTC; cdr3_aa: CATSRGGSVGALHNEQFF
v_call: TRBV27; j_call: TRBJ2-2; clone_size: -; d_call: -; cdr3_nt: TGTGCCATAGCGGACCCTTACACCGGGGAGCTGTTTTTT; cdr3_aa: CAIADPYTGELFF
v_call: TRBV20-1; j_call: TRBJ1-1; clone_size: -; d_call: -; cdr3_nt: TGCAGTGCTAGAGATCGAGGTTCGGCTTTCTTT; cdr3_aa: CSARDRGSAFF